Detailed here is one T cell receptor beta chain. As yet, its antigen is unknown. Per the germline V gene, CDR1 is SEHNR and CDR2 is FQNEAQ (reference sequence). The CDR3 has 14 amino acids. These data belong to a study of CXCR3-negative and CXCR3-positive naive CD8 T cells. Broader study findings: Sequencing showed both naive subsets with comparably high diversity, and memory CD8+ cells much lower. TRB CDR3 hydrophobicity was greater in CXCR3-positive naive cells than in CXCR3-negative naive cells.

Via 5' RACE with UMI labels, TRB cDNA libraries were prepared. Reprocessing the 5' RACE reads, TCRdb reports a single entry for every CDR3 protein and omits DNA. The sample data list around 140,000 distinct CDR3 sequences. The source of this sequence is a human donor in good health. Some clones in this sample may be carry-over from other donors' samples. The source material was naive CXCR3+ CD8+ T cells from blood. Indicated subset: CD45RO-CCR7+CD27+CD95- naive CD8+ T cells expressing CXCR3 (TNR3+). The chain is built from TRBV7-9 and TRBJ2-7; the TRBD1 assignment by TCRdb is unverifiable without DNA. CDR3 region: CASSLVAQGYEQYF.